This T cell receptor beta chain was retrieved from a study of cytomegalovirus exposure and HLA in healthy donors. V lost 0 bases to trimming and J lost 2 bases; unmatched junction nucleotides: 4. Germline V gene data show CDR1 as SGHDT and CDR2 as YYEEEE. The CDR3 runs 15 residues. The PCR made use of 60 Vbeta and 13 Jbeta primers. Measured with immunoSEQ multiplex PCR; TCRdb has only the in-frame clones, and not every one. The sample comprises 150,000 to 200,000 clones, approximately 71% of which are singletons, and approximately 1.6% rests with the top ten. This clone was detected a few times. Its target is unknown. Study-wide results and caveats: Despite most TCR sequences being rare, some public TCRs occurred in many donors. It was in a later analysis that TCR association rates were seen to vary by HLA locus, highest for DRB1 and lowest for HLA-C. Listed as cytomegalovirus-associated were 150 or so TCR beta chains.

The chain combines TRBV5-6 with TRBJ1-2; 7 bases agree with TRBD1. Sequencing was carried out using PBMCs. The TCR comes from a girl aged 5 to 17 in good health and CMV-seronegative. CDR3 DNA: TGTGCCAGCAGCTTGGTAGTACAGGGGAACTATGGCTACACCTTC. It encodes CASSLVVQGNYGYTF. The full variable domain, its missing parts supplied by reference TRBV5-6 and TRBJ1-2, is DAGVTQSPTHLIKTRGQQVTLRCSPKSGHDTVSWYQQALGQGPQFIFQYYEEEERQRGNFPDRFSGHQFPNYSSELNVNALLLGDSALYLCASSLVVQGNYGYTFGSGTRLTVV.